This entry features one T cell receptor beta chain sequence. Its antigen is unidentified. In this CDR3 the conserved last residue, phenylalanine or tryptophan, is missing, so a read error is likely. Because the CDR3's place on the DNA is in doubt, the DNA is left out and the CDR3 is given as listed by TCRdb. Termini included, the CDR3 measures 13 amino acids. Germline CDR1 is SGHTA and CDR2 is FQGNSA. The entry originates in a study of cytomegalovirus exposure and HLA in healthy donors. Profiled with immunoSEQ multiplex PCR; TCRdb holds only in-frame clones, not every one. The sample carries approximately 71,000 clones, around 93% recorded once. Notes on the study in general: In vitro confirmation showed three CMV-associated chains to be CMV antigen specific. In a later analysis, first-cohort TCR clusters were found to tend to co-occur in the 130 or so validation repertoires.

The chain joins TRBV7-2 to TRBJ1-1; TRBD1 was called by the table and not checked on the DNA. This receptor was identified in a young man in good health and CMV-seronegative. Input material: PBMCs. This chain's CDR3 is CASSLALDRRQVL.